This paragraph reports one T cell receptor (beta chain). Its target is unknown. One end of the junction fails to match germline, which may point to a read error. The CDR3 is made up of 13 amino acids. CDR1 SGHKS and CDR2 YYEKEE come from the germline V gene (reference sequence). This sample was included in a study of response to subunit inactivated influenza vaccine. Study findings and constraints: Authors suggested that a seasonal influenza vaccination recruits few new T cells each time.

MiXCR was run by TCRdb on the RT-PCR reads, yielding one entry per CDR3 protein. In the table there are 290,000 or so distinct CDR3 sequences, about 20% of which are singletons. The chain carries TRBV5-5 and TRBJ1-5; TRBD1 agrees at 7 bases. This clonotype was sampled from a man aged 45 to 75 who received an inactivated influenza vaccine. The specimen comprised PBMCs from blood, sampled approximately 22 months after vaccination. The CDR3 region has the DNA TGTGCCAGCAGCCGGGACAGCTTAAAGCCCGAGCATTTT. It codes for CASSRDSLKPEHF.